This T cell receptor (beta chain) was identified in a study of CD8+ T cells in alopecia areata (dated by TCRdb to 2016 to 2019). Regarding the research as a whole: Treated patients were enrolled in an open-label pilot trial of oral tofacitinib, 5 to 10 mg twice daily, for moderate-to-severe alopecia areata. Tofacitinib was given for 6 to 18 months, followed by 6 months of follow-up off drug to assess delayed response and recurrence. In treated patients, disease severity was measured using the SALT score, which gives the percentage of scalp surface area affected. The study used high-throughput TCRbeta sequencing to examine T cell clonal expansion in alopecia areata, in both the C3H/HeJ mouse model and human patients. Scalp tissue and sorted CD4+ and CD8+ peripheral blood T cells from patchy and totalis/universalis alopecia areata patients and from healthy controls were covered by human TCRbeta sequencing. Biopsies were taken from tofacitinib-treated patients at baseline and at 4 and 24 weeks of treatment, and a later scalp biopsy was taken in several of the tofacitinib-treated patients. Scalp clonality was compared among normal scalp (n=4), patchy alopecia areata scalp (n=8), and alopecia totalis/universalis scalp (n=8). RNA came from the PAXgene miRNA kit for fixed scalp, the miRNeasy kit for PBMCs, and the RNeasy kit for mouse skin. TCRbeta CDR3 regions were amplified by immunoSEQ multiplex PCR using 35 Vbeta forward and 13 Jbeta reverse primers. General findings and caveats noted by the study authors: Compared with mice, TCR sequences shared between patients were less clear, possibly partly because of HLA diversity across the patient population. Lesional scalp, especially in alopecia totalis/universalis, showed higher clonality and more expanded CD8+ clones than normal scalp, suggesting antigenic drive. Many expanded lesional clones were found to persist in scalp and blood during tofacitinib treatment, and relapse after treatment cessation may be partly explained by this persistence. With tofacitinib, both scalp clonality and the number of expanded CD8+ clones among the top 100 scalp clones went down significantly. Unlike mouse skin, where gammadelta T cells dominate, normal human skin contains resident alphabeta T cells that get sequenced too, which complicates analysis of the scalp TCR repertoire. Because the treated cohort was small and had just a single nonresponder, larger studies are needed to establish links between baseline CD8+ expansion and response.

Notes on this clone: The target of this receptor is not known. It has no much larger one-base neighbor in the sample; base qualities were not kept.

In the germline V gene (reference sequence), CDR1 corresponds to SGHNT and CDR2 to YYREEE. Including cysteine and phenylalanine, the CDR3 has 16 amino acids. Kept here is only the CDR3 DNA, which spans 48 bases and is read in frame from base 1. V and J are trimmed by 2 bases and 9 bases, and the gene matches miss 5 bases of the junction. To prepare the library, the immunoSEQ multiplex PCR assay was applied. RNA was extracted from all samples and reverse transcribed into cDNA, which served as template for TCR sequencing. SuperScript III was used for first-strand cDNA synthesis, primed with a 2:1 mix of oligo-dT and random hexamers. A synthetic immune receptor repertoire was used to assess amplification bias, and residual bias was removed computationally. The original pipeline was this. Raw reads were preprocessed for error removal, and CDR3 was defined according to IMGT conventions as running from the conserved cysteine to phenylalanine. To get clonality, Shannon entropy was normalized by log2 of the number of productive unique TCRs and the result was subtracted from 1. Whether scalp clones were CD4 or CD8 was inferred by matching scalp TCRbeta sequences against CD4 and CD8 repertoires sorted from blood. Sourced from immuneACCESS, this table was stored by TCRdb with only in-frame sequences that have V and J called. A share of the clones is absent; for the studies checked, an unresolved V gene accounts for under half, and the remainder has no known explanation. That table furnishes V, J and clone size, whereas the DNA furnished D and trimming. This sample lists about 150,000 clones; 55% to 75% were detected once. Approximately 0.91% of the sample rests with the top ten.

The time point label here, explained by the study, means: less than five weeks on oral tofacitinib. The treatment or condition label, read with the paper, signifies: oral pan-JAK inhibitor, 5-10 mg twice daily. From alopecia areata patients, peripheral blood was collected along with lesional scalp punch biopsies. After PBMCs were isolated by density centrifugation and stained for CD3, CD4 and CD8, a FACSAria was used to sort CD4+ and CD8+ T cells. This sample comprised CD4+ T cells sorted from blood, obtained at week 4, from a patient treated with tofacitinib. The sequence is built from TRBV5-4 and TRBJ2-2; TRBD2 lines up with 15 middle nucleotides. The origin of this receptor is a human donor with alopecia areata. The CDR3 reads as follows: CASSFGLAGGRRELFF. The DNA is as follows: TGTGCCAGCAGCTTCGGACTAGCGGGGGGGCGGAGGGAGCTGTTTTTT. The variable domain in full, with residues beyond the CDR3 obtained from the reference TRBV5-4 and TRBJ2-2 genes, is ETGVTQSPTHLIKTRGQQVTLRCSSQSGHNTVSWYQQALGQGPQFIFQYYREEENGRGNFPPRFSGLQFPNYSSELNVNALELDDSALYLCASSFGLAGGRRELFFGEGSRLTVL.